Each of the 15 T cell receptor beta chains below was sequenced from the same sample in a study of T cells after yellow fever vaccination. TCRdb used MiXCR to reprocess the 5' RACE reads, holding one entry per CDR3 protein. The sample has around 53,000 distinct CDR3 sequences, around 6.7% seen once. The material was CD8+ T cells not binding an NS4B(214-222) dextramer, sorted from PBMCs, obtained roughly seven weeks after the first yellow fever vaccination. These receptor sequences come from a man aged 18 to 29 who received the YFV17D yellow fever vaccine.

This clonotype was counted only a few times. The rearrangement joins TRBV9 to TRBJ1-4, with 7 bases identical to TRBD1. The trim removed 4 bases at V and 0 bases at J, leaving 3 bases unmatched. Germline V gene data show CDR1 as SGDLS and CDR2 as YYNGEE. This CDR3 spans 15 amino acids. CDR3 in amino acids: CASSTGQATNEKLFF. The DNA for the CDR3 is TGTGCCAGCAGCACCGGACAGGCAACTAATGAAAAACTGTTTTTT.

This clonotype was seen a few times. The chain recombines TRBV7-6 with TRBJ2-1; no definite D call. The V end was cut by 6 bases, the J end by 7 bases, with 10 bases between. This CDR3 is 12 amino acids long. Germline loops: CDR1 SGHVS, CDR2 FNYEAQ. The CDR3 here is CASRTGRNEQFF. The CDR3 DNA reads TGTGCCAGCAGGACGGGTCGGAATGAGCAGTTCTTC.

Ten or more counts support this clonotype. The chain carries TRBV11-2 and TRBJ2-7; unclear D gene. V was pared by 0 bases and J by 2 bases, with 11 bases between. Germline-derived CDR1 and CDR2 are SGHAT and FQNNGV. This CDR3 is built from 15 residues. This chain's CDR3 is CASSLDRIVPYEQYF. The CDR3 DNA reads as TGTGCCAGCAGCTTAGATCGGATCGTCCCCTACGAGCAGTACTTC.

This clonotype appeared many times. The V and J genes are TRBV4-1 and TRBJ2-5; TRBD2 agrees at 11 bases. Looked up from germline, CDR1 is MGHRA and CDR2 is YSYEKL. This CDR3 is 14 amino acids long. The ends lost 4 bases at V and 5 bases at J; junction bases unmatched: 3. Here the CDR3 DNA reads TGCGCCAGCAGCCGGTGGACTAGCGGGGAGACCCAGTACTTC. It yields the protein CASSRWTSGETQYF.

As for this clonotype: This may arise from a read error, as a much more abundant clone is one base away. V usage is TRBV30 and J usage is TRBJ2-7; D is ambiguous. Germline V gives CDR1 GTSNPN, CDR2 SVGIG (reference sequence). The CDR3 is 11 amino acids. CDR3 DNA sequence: TGTGCCTGGAGTAGTGCGAGTGAGCGGTACTTC. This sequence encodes CAWSSASERYF.

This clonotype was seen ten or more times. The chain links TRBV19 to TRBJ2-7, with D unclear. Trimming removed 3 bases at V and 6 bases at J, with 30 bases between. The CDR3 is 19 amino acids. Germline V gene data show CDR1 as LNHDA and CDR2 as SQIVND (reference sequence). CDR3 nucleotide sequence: TGTGCCAGTAGTATTGATCATAATAGATGGCCCTCGCGGAACTGCGAGCAGTACTTC. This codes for CASSIDHNRWPSRNCEQYF.

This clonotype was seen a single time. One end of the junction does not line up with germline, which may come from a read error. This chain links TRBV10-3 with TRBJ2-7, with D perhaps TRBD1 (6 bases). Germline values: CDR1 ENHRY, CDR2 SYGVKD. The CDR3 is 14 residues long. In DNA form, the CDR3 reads TGTGCCTTCAGTGAGGTGGCGACAGGAGCCGAGCAGTACTTC. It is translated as CAFSEVATGAEQYF.

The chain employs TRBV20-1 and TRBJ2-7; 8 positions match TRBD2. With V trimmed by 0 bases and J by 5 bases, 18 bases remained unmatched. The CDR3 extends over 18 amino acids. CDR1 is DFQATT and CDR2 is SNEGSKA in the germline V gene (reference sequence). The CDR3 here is CSAREALEFAGGPNEQYV. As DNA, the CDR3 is TGCAGTGCTAGAGAGGCCCTTGAATTCGCGGGGGGCCCTAACGAGCAGTACGTC.

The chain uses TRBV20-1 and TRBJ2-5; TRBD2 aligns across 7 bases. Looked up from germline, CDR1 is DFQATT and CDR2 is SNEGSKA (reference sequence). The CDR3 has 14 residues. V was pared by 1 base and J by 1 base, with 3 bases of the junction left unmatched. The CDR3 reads CSARAGGVQETQYF. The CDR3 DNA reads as TGCAGTGCTAGAGCGGGGGGTGTCCAAGAGACCCAGTACTTC.

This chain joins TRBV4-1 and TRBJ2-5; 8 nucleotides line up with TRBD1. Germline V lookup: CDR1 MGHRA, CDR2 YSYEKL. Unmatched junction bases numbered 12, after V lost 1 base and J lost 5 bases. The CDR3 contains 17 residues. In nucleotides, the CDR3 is TGCGCCAGCAGCCAAGGACAGGGGATGCGGTATCGGGAGACCCAGTACTTC. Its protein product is CASSQGQGMRYRETQYF.

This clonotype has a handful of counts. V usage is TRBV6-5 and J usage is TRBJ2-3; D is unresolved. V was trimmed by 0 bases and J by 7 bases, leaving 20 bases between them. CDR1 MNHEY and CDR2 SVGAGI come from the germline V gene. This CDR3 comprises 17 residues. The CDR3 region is CASSYSSPIHEQHTQYF. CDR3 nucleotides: TGTGCCAGCAGTTACTCGTCGCCGATCCACGAACAGCATACGCAGTATTTT.

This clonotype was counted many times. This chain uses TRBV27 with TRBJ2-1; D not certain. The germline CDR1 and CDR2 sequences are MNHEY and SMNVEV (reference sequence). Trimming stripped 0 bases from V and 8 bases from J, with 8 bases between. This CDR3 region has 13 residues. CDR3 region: CASSLSVVHEQFF. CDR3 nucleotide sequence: TGTGCCAGCAGTTTATCGGTAGTTCATGAGCAGTTCTTC.

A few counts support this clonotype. The CDR3 coding sequence is TGTGCCAGTAGTATAGCCCCAGGGAATGAAGCTTTCTTT. This encodes CASSIAPGNEAFF. This chain links TRBV19 with TRBJ1-1; the D gene is possibly TRBD1 (5 bases). The CDR3 sequence is 13 residues long. V lost 1 base and J lost 7, with 10 bases in between. Germline CDR1 LNHDA, CDR2 SQIVND (reference sequence).

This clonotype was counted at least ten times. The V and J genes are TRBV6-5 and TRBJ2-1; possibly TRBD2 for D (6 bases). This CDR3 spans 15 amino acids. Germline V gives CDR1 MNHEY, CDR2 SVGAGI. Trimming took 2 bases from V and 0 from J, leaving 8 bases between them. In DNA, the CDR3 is TGTGCCAGCAGTTACGGCGGGGCCTCCTACAATGAGCAGTTCTTC. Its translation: CASSYGGASYNEQFF.

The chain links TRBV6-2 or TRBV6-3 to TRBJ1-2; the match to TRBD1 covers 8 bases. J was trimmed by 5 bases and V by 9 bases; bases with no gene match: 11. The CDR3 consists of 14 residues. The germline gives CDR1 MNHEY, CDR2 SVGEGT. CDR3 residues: CASTGTGGPYGYTF. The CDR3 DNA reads TGTGCCAGTACCGGAACAGGGGGACCTTATGGCTACACCTTC.